The 27 T cell receptor beta chains presented below share a single source sample, sequenced in a study of control samples from healthy donors and cancer patients. Assay: immunoSEQ multiplex PCR; the TCRdb copy retains only in-frame clones and omits some. This table has some 140,000 clones, roughly 94% appearing once. The sample was PBMCs. These receptors originate from a man in his 60s with colorectal cancer.

The chain joins TRBV6-5 to TRBJ1-1; D remains unclear. V lost 5 bases, J lost 0 bases, and 7 bases lay in between. The CDR3 spans 13 residues. From germline, CDR1 is MNHEY and CDR2 SVGAGI. The CDR3 sequence is CASSRRMNTEAFF. For the CDR3, the DNA is TGTGCCAGCAGTCGACGGATGAACACTGAAGCTTTCTTT.

The rearrangement joins TRBV28 to TRBJ2-7; TRBD1 is a possible D gene (6 bases). V was trimmed by 2 bases and J by 7 bases, leaving 18 bases between them. The CDR3 contains 15 residues. The germline V gene encodes CDR1 MDHEN and CDR2 SYDVKM. CDR3 DNA sequence: TGTGCCAGCAGTTTAGGGGGCGGAACACAGGAGGAGCAGTACTTC. Translated, it gives CASSLGGGTQEEQYF. The whole variable domain, filled in from reference TRBV28 and TRBJ2-7, reads DVKVTQSSRYLVKRTGEKVFLECVQDMDHENMFWYRQDPGLGLRLIYFSYDVKMKEKGDIPEGYSVSREKKERFSLILESASTNQTSMYLCASSLGGGTQEEQYFGPGTRLTVT.

This chain connects TRBV18 to TRBJ1-3; D ambiguous. The CDR3 contains 13 residues. Deletions cut 3 bases from V and 1 base from J, with 4 bases between. Germline V CDR1 and CDR2: KGHSH, LQKENI. CDR3 residues: CASSPDSGNTIYF. The CDR3 coding sequence is TGTGCCAGCTCACCGGATTCTGGAAACACCATATATTTT.

This rearrangement joins TRBV5-1 to TRBJ2-1; D not certain. CDR1 is SGHRS, CDR2 YFSETQ, per germline. With 5 bases removed from V and 8 bases from J, the gap between germline ends came to 14 bases. This CDR3 comprises 13 residues. The DNA for the CDR3 is TGCGCCAGCAGGGGCCCAGTTTTGGATGAGCAGTTCTTC. Residues: CASRGPVLDEQFF.

The chain uses TRBV18 and TRBJ2-2, with TRBD1 identical over 8 bases. CDR1 is KGHSH, CDR2 LQKENI, per germline. The ends lost 3 bases at V and 4 bases at J; junction bases unmatched: 7. CDR3 length equals 16 residues. The CDR3 loop reads CASSPSRGHGTGELFF. The CDR3 region has the DNA TGTGCCAGCTCACCGTCCAGGGGGCATGGCACCGGGGAGCTGTTTTTT.

The chain uses TRBV19 and TRBJ1-1; 8 bases match TRBD1. V gave up 8 bases and J gave up 1 base; unmatched junction bases: 6. Germline V gene data show CDR1 as LNHDA and CDR2 as SQIVND (reference sequence). This CDR3 has 14 amino acids. CDR3 residues: CASATGGRNTEAFF. CDR3 coding DNA: TGTGCCAGTGCTACAGGGGGACGGAACACTGAAGCTTTCTTT.

The genes are TRBV4-1 and TRBJ1-4; 7 nucleotides match TRBD1. The CDR3 has 16 amino acids. The junction had 10 bases not matched to a gene; V was cut back by 5 bases and J by 4 bases. Germline V gene sequence: CDR1 MGHRA, CDR2 YSYEKL. CDR3 amino acids: CASSSQSRTGNEKLFF. The DNA for the CDR3 is TGCGCCAGCAGCTCCCAAAGCCGGACAGGTAATGAAAAACTGTTTTTT.

The chain joins TRBV3-1 (or the pseudogene TRBV3-2) to TRBJ2-7, with D perhaps matching TRBD1 (5 bases). The germline V and J ends were trimmed by 4 bases and 5 bases, with 15 bases remaining between them. Per germline, CDR1 LGHDT and CDR2 YNNKEL (reference sequence). The CDR3 has 14 residues. In DNA, the CDR3 is TGTGCCAGCAGCCGGCGGCAGGGCGTCGACGAGCAGTACTTC. Its protein product is CASSRRQGVDEQYF.

The V and J genes are TRBV7-9 and TRBJ2-7; D call uncertain. From germline, CDR1 is SEHNR and CDR2 FQNEAQ (reference sequence). With 1 base removed from V and 6 bases from J, the gap between germline ends came to 7 bases. CDR3 length equals 12 residues. CDR3 in amino acids: CASSLDRREQYF. Written as DNA, the CDR3 is TGTGCCAGCAGCTTAGATCGACGCGAGCAGTACTTC.

As to this clone: The same CDR3 is also encoded by other DNA sequences in this sample. The chain couples TRBV7-9 to TRBJ2-7, with TRBD1 matching 9 bases. V lost 1 base to trimming and J lost 2 bases; unmatched junction nucleotides: 0. The V gene's germline CDR1 is SEHNR and CDR2 FQNEAQ (reference sequence). The CDR3 consists of 14 residues. The CDR3 is CASSLGQGAYEQYF. CDR3 bases: TGTGCCAGCAGCTTAGGACAGGGGGCCTACGAGCAGTACTTC.

The rearrangement uses TRBV7-9 and TRBJ2-5, with D tentatively TRBD2 (5 bases). The CDR3 covers 13 residues. The germline V and J ends were trimmed by 5 bases and 4 bases, with 11 bases remaining between them. Germline CDR1 reads SEHNR; CDR2 reads FQNEAQ (reference sequence). The CDR3 here is CASSPTEGETQYF. The CDR3 DNA reads TGTGCCAGCAGCCCGACCGAGGGAGAGACCCAGTACTTC.

The rearrangement joins TRBV6-5 to TRBJ1-5; D is perhaps TRBD1 (6 bases). This CDR3 comprises 14 residues. Trimming took off 10 bases at V and 4 bases at J, with 17 bases between the two ends. Per the germline V gene, CDR1 is MNHEY and CDR2 is SVGAGI. CDR3 residues: CATRTAARNQPQHF. In nucleotides, the CDR3 is TGTGCCACCAGGACAGCCGCTCGTAATCAGCCCCAGCATTTT.

This sequence joins TRBV5-4 and TRBJ2-7; 8 bases agree with TRBD1. The germline V gene has CDR1 SGHNT and CDR2 YYREEE (reference sequence). The V segment lost 2 bases and the J segment 5 bases; nucleotides outside the gene matches: 9. The CDR3 is made up of 15 amino acids. This CDR3 is CASSLLGQDENEQYF. In nucleotides, the CDR3 is TGTGCCAGCAGCTTATTGGGACAGGATGAGAACGAGCAGTACTTC.

V is TRBV5-1 and J is TRBJ1-4; no reliable D call. Per germline, CDR1 SGHRS and CDR2 YFSETQ. The V and J ends lost 7 bases and 0 bases respectively, with 13 bases between them. CDR3 size: 15 residues. DNA of the CDR3: TGCGCCAGCGCGGCGGCAGACGCAACTAATGAAAAACTGTTTTTT. Its translation is CASAAADATNEKLFF.

The gene calls are TRBV3-1 (or the pseudogene TRBV3-2) and TRBJ1-2; D not resolved. Germline V gene sequence: CDR1 LGHDT, CDR2 YNNKEL (reference sequence). The V end was cut by 1 base, the J end by 0 bases, with 9 bases between. The CDR3 has 15 residues. The CDR3 here is CASSQGPGTNYGYTF. The CDR3, as DNA: TGTGCCAGCAGCCAAGGTCCCGGGACTAACTATGGCTACACCTTC.

V usage is TRBV21-1 and J usage is TRBJ2-2; TRBD1, as called in the table, went unchecked against the DNA. TRBV21-1 is a pseudogene locus. The CDR3 runs 15 residues. CDR3 residues: CASSKAGLNTGELFF. The DNA of the CDR3 is TGTGCCAGCAGCAAAGCTGGCCTGAACACCGGGGAGCTGTTTTTT.

The chain employs TRBV7-9 and TRBJ1-5, with a weak D call TRBD1 (5 bases). CDR3 length: 13 residues. V was cut by 2 bases and J by 4 bases, with 6 bases left in between. CDR1 and CDR2 (germline): SEHNR, FQNEAQ (reference sequence). The CDR3 loop reads CASSLRGNQPQHF. In DNA form, the CDR3 reads TGTGCCAGCAGCTTACGGGGGAATCAGCCCCAGCATTTT.

The rearrangement joins TRBV5-4 to TRBJ2-6, with 9 bases fitting TRBD2. There are 17 residues in the CDR3. Trimming at V came to 4 bases and at J to 0 bases, leaving 5 bases not matched to a gene. CDR1 is SGHNT and CDR2 is YYREEE in the germline V gene (reference sequence). CDR3 loop: CASSLLAGRSGANVLTF. The CDR3 DNA reads as TGTGCCAGCAGCCTGCTAGCGGGGCGCTCTGGGGCCAACGTCCTGACTTTC. Full variable domain (missing parts from reference TRBV5-4 and TRBJ2-6): ETGVTQSPTHLIKTRGQQVTLRCSSQSGHNTVSWYQQALGQGPQFIFQYYREEENGRGNFPPRFSGLQFPNYSSELNVNALELDDSALYLCASSLLAGRSGANVLTFGAGSRLTVL.

The chain has TRBV29-1 and TRBJ2-5; 8 nucleotides align to TRBD2. This CDR3 spans 15 amino acids. Looked up from germline, CDR1 is SQVTM and CDR2 is ANQGSEA. V was pared by 0 bases and J by 5 bases, with 8 bases of the junction left unmatched. Here the CDR3 reads CSVEEAGAPGETQYF. As DNA, the CDR3 is TGCAGCGTTGAAGAAGCGGGGGCCCCAGGGGAGACCCAGTACTTC.

The count of this clone is one. One junction end does not reproduce the germline sequence, and a read error may be involved. The genes are TRBV7-9 and TRBJ2-5; D remains unclear. The CDR3 covers 13 residues. The germline gives CDR1 SEHNR, CDR2 FQNEAQ (reference sequence). The CDR3 loop reads CASSLGGQQTQYF. As DNA, the CDR3 is TGTGCCAGCAGCTTAGGTGGCCAACAGACCCAGTACTTC. The variable domain in full, with the rest retrieved from reference TRBV7-9 and TRBJ2-5, is DTGVSQNPRHKITKRGQNVTFRCDPISEHNRLYWYRQTLGQGPEFLTYFQNEAQLEKSRLLSDRFSAERPKGSFSTLEIQRTEQGDSAMYLCASSLGGQQTQYFGPGTRLLVL.

This chain joins TRBV5-1 and TRBJ2-7; D perhaps matches TRBD1 (5 bases). The germline gives CDR1 SGHRS, CDR2 YFSETQ. Trimming left V 2 bases short and J 0 bases short, with 6 bases between. CDR3 length equals 13 residues. The CDR3 coding sequence is TGCGCCAGCAGCTTTGGGGCCTCCTACGAGCAGTACTTC. Protein sequence: CASSFGASYEQYF.

The CDR3 sequence is CASTTMTVAGYTF. The CDR3 coding sequence is TGTGCCAGCACCACGATGACGGTAGCGGGCTACACCTTC. The chain has TRBV7-9 and TRBJ1-2; D gene ambiguous. V was cut by 7 bases and J by 8 bases, with 17 bases left in between. The V gene's germline CDR1 is SEHNR and CDR2 FQNEAQ (reference sequence). CDR3 size: 13 residues.

V and J are TRBV20-1 and TRBJ2-1; 12 bases agree with TRBD2. J was trimmed by 7 bases and V by 3 bases; bases with no gene match: 10. CDR3 length: 16 residues. Germline CDR1 and CDR2: DFQATT and SNEGSKA (reference sequence). DNA of the CDR3: TGCAGTGCTAGTGGTCTAGCGGGGGGGCCTCGTAATGAGCAGTTCTTC. Residues: CSASGLAGGPRNEQFF.

CDR3 residues: CASSVQGTFSYEQYF. The CDR3 DNA follows: TGTGCCAGCAGCGTACAGGGAACGTTCTCCTACGAGCAGTACTTC. The chain joins TRBV9 to TRBJ2-7, with D perhaps TRBD1 (5 bases). In germline, CDR1 is SGDLS, CDR2 YYNGEE. This CDR3 is built from 15 residues. V lost 1 base and J 0 bases, leaving 11 bases between the germline ends.

The chain links TRBV29-1 to TRBJ2-1; D remains unclear. CDR1 and CDR2 (germline): SQVTM, ANQGSEA. The length of the CDR3 is 13 residues. V dropped 2 bases and J dropped 0 bases, with 5 bases sitting between them. The CDR3 DNA reads TGCAGCGTTGAACAGAGCTCCTACAATGAGCAGTTCTTC. Its protein is CSVEQSSYNEQFF.

The rearrangement uses TRBV19 and TRBJ2-1; TRBD2 matches 16 bases. The trim removed 5 bases at V and 8 bases at J, leaving 12 bases unmatched. The CDR3 loop spans 18 amino acids. The V gene's germline CDR1 is LNHDA and CDR2 SQIVND (reference sequence). Here the CDR3 reads CASSPGTSGGARLDEQFF. DNA of the CDR3: TGTGCCAGTAGTCCAGGGACTAGCGGGGGGGCCCGGTTGGATGAGCAGTTCTTC.

This rearrangement joins TRBV30 to TRBJ1-1; perhaps TRBD1 as D (5 bases). Trimming took 2 bases from V and 5 from J, leaving 18 bases between them. Per germline, CDR1 GTSNPN and CDR2 SVGIG (reference sequence). This CDR3 spans 15 amino acids. The DNA of the CDR3 is TGTGCCTGGAGTCCAACGGGGGGGGTGGGAACTGAAGCTTTCTTT. Translation gives CAWSPTGGVGTEAFF.